Described below is a single T cell receptor (beta chain) sequence and its context. Antigen specificity is unknown. This entry belongs to a study of cytomegalovirus exposure and HLA in healthy donors. Whole-study results and caveats: TCR beta chains associated with HLA were, in a later analysis, more clonally expanded than equally common others.

Primers: 60 Vbeta forward and 13 Jbeta reverse. The repertoire was sequenced with immunoSEQ multiplex PCR; TCRdb's copy has only in-frame clones and lacks some. This sample contains 55,000 to 85,000 clones. Germline values: CDR1 SEHNR, CDR2 FQNEAQ (reference sequence). The V gene end was trimmed by 4 bases and the J gene end by 5 bases; junction bases not matched to a gene: 9. CDR3 length: 17 amino acids. The source material was PBMCs. The TCR comes from a female donor in good health and CMV-seropositive. V and J are TRBV7-9 and TRBJ2-1; TRBD2 matches 12 bases. The CDR3 spells CASSSTRTSGAHNEQFF. CDR3 in DNA: TGTGCCAGCAGCTCCACTAGGACTAGCGGGGCCCACAATGAGCAGTTCTTC. Together with reference TRBV7-9 and TRBJ2-1, the CDR3 gives the full variable domain: DTGVSQNPRHKITKRGQNVTFRCDPISEHNRLYWYRQTLGQGPEFLTYFQNEAQLEKSRLLSDRFSAERPKGSFSTLEIQRTEQGDSAMYLCASSSTRTSGAHNEQFFGPGTRLTVL.